The 21 T cell receptor beta chains below all came from one sample that was sequenced in a study of T cell changes during pregnancy in multiple sclerosis. The data were produced by immunoSEQ multiplex PCR, yet TCRdb's version contains in-frame clones alone and is incomplete. The repertoire holds 90,000 or so clones, around 90% seen once, with 1.5% to 2% in the top ten. Material: peripheral blood, obtained in the first trimester of pregnancy. These receptors came from a female donor in good health, enrolled as a control in a pregnancy study.

The V and J genes are TRBV4-3 and TRBJ2-1, with TRBD2 matching 12 bases. The CDR3 is 16 amino acids. CDR1 and CDR2 (germline): LGHNA, YSLEER. Germline trimming cut 4 bases from V and 6 bases from J; bases unmatched to any gene: 7. The CDR3 DNA is TGCGCCAGCAGCCCCCAACTAGCGGGGGGATCCAATGAGCAGTTCTTC. Protein sequence: CASSPQLAGGSNEQFF.

The chain is built from TRBV4-3 and TRBJ2-5; TRBD1 matches 7 bases. V lost 0 bases and J lost 0; bases outside the gene matches: 1. This CDR3 is built from 15 residues. Germline V gene sequence: CDR1 LGHNA, CDR2 YSLEER. The CDR3: CASSQDQGDQETQYF. CDR3 bases: TGCGCCAGCAGCCAAGATCAGGGGGACCAAGAGACCCAGTACTTC.

V and J are TRBV2 and TRBJ2-7, with TRBD2 matching 7 bases. With V trimmed by 6 bases and J by 3 bases, 8 bases remained unmatched. Germline lookup yields CDR1 SNHLY and CDR2 FYNNEI. CDR3 size: 14 residues. The CDR3: CASSRSGALYEQYF. The CDR3 DNA reads TGTGCCAGCAGCCGCAGCGGGGCCCTCTACGAGCAGTACTTC.

This chain joins TRBV10-2 and TRBJ2-7; 7 bases fit TRBD1. Trimming removed 6 bases from V and 5 bases from J; junction bases left unmatched: 4. CDR3 length: 12 residues. The V gene's germline CDR1 is WSHSY and CDR2 SAAADI. The CDR3 DNA reads as TGCGCCAGCAGCGTGACAGGGCACGAGCAGTACTTC. It encodes CASSVTGHEQYF.

The V and J genes are TRBV7-9 and TRBJ1-5; D perhaps matches TRBD1 (6 bases). Germline CDR1 SEHNR, CDR2 FQNEAQ (reference sequence). The CDR3 loop spans 12 amino acids. V lost 5 bases, J lost 6 bases, and 8 bases lay in between. The CDR3 protein is CASSQQGQPQHF. DNA for the CDR3: TGTGCCAGCAGCCAACAGGGTCAGCCCCAGCATTTT. Full variable domain (outside the CDR3, taken from reference TRBV7-9 and TRBJ1-5): DTGVSQNPRHKITKRGQNVTFRCDPISEHNRLYWYRQTLGQGPEFLTYFQNEAQLEKSRLLSDRFSAERPKGSFSTLEIQRTEQGDSAMYLCASSQQGQPQHFGDGTRLSIL.

This clone was detected only a few times. The CDR3 here is CASKDPGLAVNNEQFF. The CDR3 nucleotides are TGTGCCAGCAAAGACCCCGGACTAGCGGTGAACAATGAGCAGTTCTTC. The V gene is TRBV28, the J gene TRBJ2-1, with 10 bases matching TRBD2. V lost 7 bases, J lost 5 bases, and 11 bases stayed unmatched. The CDR3 is 16 residues long. Per the germline V gene, CDR1 is MDHEN and CDR2 is SYDVKM.

V usage is TRBV6-5 and J usage is TRBJ2-7; 7 nucleotides line up with TRBD1. This CDR3 region has 12 residues. V was clipped by 6 bases and J by 2 bases; unmatched bases: 1. The germline gives CDR1 MNHEY, CDR2 SVGAGI. The CDR3 DNA reads TGTGCCAGCAGACAGGGGACCTACGAGCAGTACTTC. Translating it yields CASRQGTYEQYF.

This clone was detected once. V gene TRBV19 combines with J gene TRBJ2-2; TRBD1 matches 8 bases. V gave up 3 bases and J gave up 2 bases; unmatched junction bases: 5. Looked up from germline, CDR1 is LNHDA and CDR2 is SQIVND (reference sequence). This CDR3 contains 16 residues. This chain's CDR3 is CASSIRTGINTGELFF. The CDR3 nucleotides read TGTGCCAGTAGTATCAGGACAGGGATTAACACCGGGGAGCTGTTTTTT. The full variable domain, with the rest looked up from reference TRBV19 and TRBJ2-2, is DGGITQSPKYLFRKEGQNVTLSCEQNLNHDAMYWYRQDPGQGLRLIYYSQIVNDFQKGDIAEGYSVSREKKESFPLTVTSAQKNPTAFYLCASSIRTGINTGELFFGEGSRLTVL.

The V gene is TRBV7-3, the J gene TRBJ2-1, with a tentative D call TRBD1 (6 bases). The CDR3 totals 15 residues. The germline V and J ends were trimmed by 5 bases and 7 bases, with 18 bases remaining between them. The germline V gene encodes CDR1 SGHTA and CDR2 FQGTGA. This CDR3 reads CASSLEGLQGNEQFF. As DNA, the CDR3 is TGTGCCAGCAGCCTCGAGGGGCTCCAGGGGAATGAGCAGTTCTTC.

The chain has TRBV5-1 and TRBJ1-1, with 9 bases matching TRBD1. Germline V gene data show CDR1 as SGHRS and CDR2 as YFSETQ. Germline trimming cut 6 bases from V and 3 bases from J; bases unmatched to any gene: 6. This CDR3 is 14 amino acids long. The CDR3 here is CASTGDRAYTEAFF. In DNA, the CDR3 is TGCGCCAGCACCGGGGACAGGGCCTACACTGAAGCTTTCTTT.

In its sample, this clone was seen once. In DNA, the CDR3 is TGTGCCAGCACCCCCCGGGACAGTACTTACGAGCAGTACTTC. Translating gives CASTPRDSTYEQYF. The chain couples TRBV7-9 to TRBJ2-7, with 7 bases that match TRBD1. J lost 4 bases, V lost 7 bases, and 10 bases had no gene match. CDR3 length: 14 amino acids. Germline CDR1 SEHNR, CDR2 FQNEAQ (reference sequence).

The chain combines TRBV7-9 with TRBJ2-7; D is perhaps TRBD2 (5 bases). Germline assignment: CDR1 SEHNR and CDR2 FQNEAQ (reference sequence). The V end lost 1 base, the J end lost 3 bases, and 10 bases lay between the germline ends. The CDR3 runs 14 residues. The CDR3 is CASSLVEGSYEQYF. CDR3 DNA: TGTGCCAGCAGCTTAGTTGAGGGCAGCTACGAGCAGTACTTC. Complete variable domain (other parts from reference TRBV7-9 and TRBJ2-7): DTGVSQNPRHKITKRGQNVTFRCDPISEHNRLYWYRQTLGQGPEFLTYFQNEAQLEKSRLLSDRFSAERPKGSFSTLEIQRTEQGDSAMYLCASSLVEGSYEQYFGPGTRLTVT.

V usage is TRBV27 and J usage is TRBJ2-7; 7 bases are shared with TRBD1. The CDR3 sequence is 12 residues long. The J segment lost 11 bases and the V segment lost 4 bases, leaving 8 bases of the junction unmatched. Germline V CDR1 and CDR2: MNHEY, SMNVEV (reference sequence). CDR3 amino acids: CASSWWTGRKYF. In nucleotides, the CDR3 is TGTGCCAGCAGTTGGTGGACAGGAAGAAAGTACTTC.

V is TRBV2 and J is TRBJ2-7, with 10 bases matching TRBD1. The germline V gene has CDR1 SNHLY and CDR2 FYNNEI. V was pared by 8 bases and J by 5 bases, with 3 bases of the junction left unmatched. This CDR3 has 12 amino acids. The CDR3 coding sequence is TGTGCCAGCGGGGGACAGGGGAACGAGCAGTACTTC. Translated, it gives CASGGQGNEQYF.

The chain joins TRBV15 to TRBJ1-2; 10 nucleotides align to TRBD1. Unmatched junction bases numbered 7, after V lost 1 base and J lost 8 bases. The CDR3 totals 15 residues. Germline V gene sequence: CDR1 LNHNV, CDR2 YYDKDF (reference sequence). The CDR3 DNA follows: TGTGCCACCAGCAGAGTACGACAGGGGGCAAAGGGCTACACCTTC. It encodes CATSRVRQGAKGYTF.

The rearrangement uses TRBV5-1 and TRBJ1-2; D remains ambiguous. Germline CDR1 and CDR2: SGHRS and YFSETQ. V was shortened by 3 bases and J by 1 base, with 10 bases between the two germline ends. This CDR3 comprises 14 residues. The CDR3 nucleotides read TGCGCCAGCAGCTGGAGGGCAGATAACTATGGCTACACCTTC. It is translated as CASSWRADNYGYTF.

V gene TRBV4-3 combines with J gene TRBJ1-2, with a weak D call TRBD1 (5 bases). V lost 2 bases and J 4 bases, leaving 17 bases between the germline ends. From germline, CDR1 is LGHNA and CDR2 YSLEER. The CDR3 covers 16 residues. In nucleotides, the CDR3 is TGCGCCAGCAGCCAAAAGCCGGGCCCCGGGGGCTATGGCTACACCTTC. It codes for CASSQKPGPGGYGYTF.

The V gene is TRBV7-9, the J gene TRBJ1-6; D may be TRBD1 (5 bases). Per the germline V gene, CDR1 is SEHNR and CDR2 is FQNEAQ (reference sequence). The CDR3 length is 15 residues. V was clipped by 2 bases and J by 8 bases, with 13 bases between them. DNA for the CDR3: TGTGCCAGCAGCTTAAGCGGGGCTGTCGATTCACCCCTCCACTTT. Translated, it gives CASSLSGAVDSPLHF.

CDR3 region: CASSARQGGTEAFF. CDR3 coding DNA: TGTGCCAGCAGCGCGAGACAGGGAGGCACTGAAGCTTTCTTT. The chain recombines TRBV7-2 with TRBJ1-1; the match to TRBD1 covers 7 bases. The CDR3 has 14 amino acids. Germline V CDR1 and CDR2: SGHTA, FQGNSA. V lost 5 bases and J lost 4; bases outside the gene matches: 7.

The chain is built from TRBV7-9 and TRBJ2-5, with 7 bases identical to TRBD2. The length of the CDR3 is 15 residues. V was pared by 4 bases and J by 0 bases, with 5 bases of the junction left unmatched. In germline, CDR1 is SEHNR, CDR2 FQNEAQ (reference sequence). CDR3: CASSSRGGNQETQYF. The CDR3 DNA sequence: TGTGCCAGCAGCTCTCGCGGGGGAAACCAAGAGACCCAGTACTTC. Complete variable domain (other parts from reference TRBV7-9 and TRBJ2-5): DTGVSQNPRHKITKRGQNVTFRCDPISEHNRLYWYRQTLGQGPEFLTYFQNEAQLEKSRLLSDRFSAERPKGSFSTLEIQRTEQGDSAMYLCASSSRGGNQETQYFGPGTRLLVL.

The count of this clone is one. V gene TRBV28 combines with J gene TRBJ2-3; TRBD2 matches 13 bases. Germline CDR1 and CDR2: MDHEN and SYDVKM. The CDR3 has 16 residues. The V and J ends lost 6 bases and 5 bases, in that order; junction bases with no gene match: 8. The CDR3 DNA reads as TGTGCCAGCAGCTCCCCGGGACTAGCGGGGTTAGATACGCAGTATTTT. Translating gives CASSSPGLAGLDTQYF.